This T cell receptor beta chain was captured by sequencing in a study of blood T cell repertoires in COVID-19. The wider study: Samples taken during acute and convalescent COVID-19 were collected in the United States, Italy and Spain. T cells, B-cell-depleted T cells, or PBMCs provided the cDNA or gDNA that served as material.

Trimming left V 6 bases short and J 4 bases short, with 8 bases between. Per germline, CDR1 MDHEN and CDR2 SYDVKM. The CDR3 totals 12 residues. In the original workflow: Researchers report that nucleated cell counts were estimated from reference gene primer amplification. Assay used: immunoSEQ multiplex PCR; TCRdb lists only in-frame clones, some missing. V, J and clone size reflect that table, while D and trimming were determined from the DNA. Among 80,000 to 95,000 clones listed, roughly 88% were seen once. This sequence joins TRBV28 and TRBJ2-3; D ambiguous. The specimen was peripheral blood. The receptor comes from a human donor in a cohort sampled during active COVID-19. This chain's CDR3 is CASSLSSDTQYF. The CDR3 DNA is TGTGCCAGCAGCCTATCGTCAGATACGCAGTATTTT.